This T cell receptor (beta chain) was profiled in a study of T cell responses to AZD1222 COVID-19 vaccine. Points on this clone: What it binds is unknown.

Overall study results and limits: Vaccine-associated CD4 TCRs spanned spike, dominant at 160-218 and 743-854. Donors skewed white British and female; clonal diversity was possibly underestimated. Baseline seropositivity occurred in only 5 or 6 AZD1222 recipients.

TCRdb keeps only in-frame clones here, not all; method: immunoSEQ multiplex PCR. The sample has about 130,000 clones, more than 85% seen once. This CDR3 spans 16 amino acids. After removal of 4 bases from V and 3 bases from J, the junction contained 8 bases not matched to a gene. CDR1 and CDR2 from the germline V gene are LNHDA and SQIVND (reference sequence). The clonotype was recovered from an adult in good health. The specimen comprised peripheral blood, sampled on day 0 of AZD1222 vaccination. The genes are TRBV19 and TRBJ1-5; 8 bases align to TRBD1. In DNA, the CDR3 is TGTGCCAGTAGTAAGTGGGCGGACAGGGACAATCAGCCCCAGCATTTT. Its translation is CASSKWADRDNQPQHF. Using reference TRBV19 and TRBJ1-5 for the parts outside the CDR3, the full variable domain is DGGITQSPKYLFRKEGQNVTLSCEQNLNHDAMYWYRQDPGQGLRLIYYSQIVNDFQKGDIAEGYSVSREKKESFPLTVTSAQKNPTAFYLCASSKWADRDNQPQHFGDGTRLSIL.